This T cell receptor (beta chain) was recorded in a study of cytomegalovirus exposure and HLA in healthy donors. Study-wide points: When a later analysis compared HLA-associated TCR beta chains with equally common others, the HLA-associated chains turned out to be more clonally expanded and to have lower generation probabilities. The CMV antigen specificity of a few CMV-associated chains was confirmed through in vitro analysis. It was taken for granted in presence/absence analyses that sequencing depth across donors was roughly uniform. Later analysis identified several of the most significant clusters that appeared linked to common viral pathogens.

Germline V lookup: CDR1 SGHNT, CDR2 YYREEE (reference sequence). CDR3 length: 14 residues. V lost 4 bases, J lost 2 bases, and 6 bases stayed unmatched. The PCR used 60 Vbeta and 13 Jbeta primers. Only in-frame clones appear in the TCRdb table, and some are missing; sequencing was by immunoSEQ multiplex PCR. Of approximately 100,000 clones listed, under 80% are singletons. In regard to this clone: Its antigen remains unknown.

The J gene is TRBJ2-7, the V gene TRBV5-4; 7 bases line up with TRBD2. The clonotype was recovered from a woman younger than 30 in good health and CMV-seropositive. Sequenced sample: PBMCs. Written as DNA, the CDR3 is TGTGCCAGCAGCCCGCCTAGCGGTACCTACGAGCAGTACTTC. It translates to CASSPPSGTYEQYF.